This T cell receptor (beta chain) was identified in a study of T-cell memory formation after mild COVID-19. Study as a whole: Largely donor-specific TCR clusters were found.

TCRdb recomputed calls from the 5' RACE reads with MiXCR, one row per CDR3 protein. The data hold some 120,000 distinct CDR3 sequences, with 15% to 20% observed a single time. V shed 3 bases and J 4 bases; nucleotides not matched to a gene: 8. CDR1 is DFQATT, CDR2 SNEGSKA, per germline (reference sequence). The CDR3 spans 14 residues. J is TRBJ1-1 and V is TRBV20-1, with 7 bases identical to TRBD1. What was sequenced was PBMCs or a T cell subset sorted from them (not recorded which). The sequence was collected from an adult woman who had mild COVID-19 (a few samples of this study predate the infection). Cell type and time point are not known. The CDR3 reads CSARTTGRGTEAFF. The CDR3 DNA follows: TGCAGTGCTAGGACGACAGGGCGAGGCACTGAAGCTTTCTTT.